The 23 T cell receptor beta chains below were found in one sample sequenced in a study of cytomegalovirus exposure and HLA in healthy donors. Use of 60 Vbeta and 13 Jbeta primers characterized the PCR. Sequenced by immunoSEQ multiplex PCR; TCRdb stores in-frame clones only, minus some. The data hold 150,000 to 200,000 clones, with roughly 82% observed a single time. The specimen sequenced was PBMCs. These receptors originate from a woman in her 30s in good health and CMV-seronegative.

This clone was seen only once. V and J are TRBV2 and TRBJ2-1; TRBD2 matches at 7 bases. The CDR3 length is 14 residues. The germline V gene encodes CDR1 SNHLY and CDR2 FYNNEI. V trimming: 9 bases; J trimming: 1 base; junction bases outside the gene matches: 6. CDR3 in amino acids: CARGGESSYNEQFF. CDR3 nucleotides: TGTGCCAGGGGGGGGGAGAGTTCCTACAATGAGCAGTTCTTC.

The chain carries TRBV4-2 and TRBJ2-3; TRBD2 aligns across 8 bases. From germline, CDR1 is LGHNA and CDR2 YNFKEQ. Trimming cost V 0 bases and J 4 bases; bases outside gene matches: 12. The CDR3 is 18 residues long. CDR3 coding DNA: TGTGCCAGCAGCCAAGAGAACCCTACGGGAGGGCCCGCAGATACGCAGTATTTT. Its translation is CASSQENPTGGPADTQYF.

CDR3 in amino acids: CARSRGQHQETQYF. The CDR3 nucleotides read TGTGCCAGAAGCCGGGGACAGCACCAAGAGACCCAGTACTTC. The chain couples TRBV5-3 to TRBJ2-5; 7 bases are a match to TRBD1. TRBV5-3 is an open reading frame, and its role is uncertain. V dropped 4 bases and J dropped 0; count of bases not matched to a gene: 3. The CDR3 covers 14 residues.

The chain links TRBV10-1 to TRBJ2-5, with TRBD2 matching over 10 bases. The germline CDR1 and CDR2 sequences are WNHNN and SYGVQD (reference sequence). The CDR3 covers 17 residues. The V gene end was trimmed by 0 bases and the J gene end by 2 bases; junction bases not matched to a gene: 6. The CDR3 protein is CASSESKPAGGQETQYF. In DNA, the CDR3 is TGCGCCAGCAGTGAGTCGAAGCCAGCGGGGGGGCAAGAGACCCAGTACTTC.

The gene calls are TRBV2 and TRBJ2-4, with D maybe TRBD1 (7 bases). CDR1 is SNHLY, CDR2 FYNNEI, per germline. The V and J ends lost 6 bases and 2 bases respectively, with 20 bases between them. The CDR3 contains 17 residues. This CDR3 is CASRNPQGGGSKNIQYF. CDR3 sequence (DNA): TGTGCCAGCAGGAACCCCCAGGGGGGAGGATCCAAAAACATTCAGTACTTC.

For this clone: The junction does not match germline at one end; this may be a read error. V and J are TRBV28 and TRBJ1-2; 7 nucleotides match TRBD1. CDR3 length: 13 amino acids. The germline CDR1 and CDR2 sequences are MDHEN and SYDVKM. The CDR3, as DNA: TGTGCCAGCAATCAGGGACAGAGCTATGGCCACACCTTC. As protein: CASNQGQSYGHTF.

The V gene is TRBV23-1, the J gene TRBJ2-7; tentative D call: TRBD2 (6 bases). TRBV23-1 is placed among ORFs of uncertain function. The ends were cut back, 10 bases at V and 4 bases at J, with 8 bases in the middle. The CDR3 is 10 amino acids. Here the CDR3 reads CATGGYEQYF. CDR3 DNA sequence: TGCGCCACCGGGGGATACGAGCAGTACTTC.

V usage is TRBV7-3 and J usage is TRBJ2-1, with TRBD2 identical over 11 bases. The CDR3 is 15 residues long. V dropped 5 bases and J dropped 4; count of bases not matched to a gene: 4. Germline-derived CDR1 and CDR2 are SGHTA and FQGTGA. The DNA of the CDR3 is TGTGCCAGCAGCATCACTAGCGGGGGTTACAATGAGCAGTTCTTC. It yields the protein CASSITSGGYNEQFF.

This chain connects TRBV19 to TRBJ1-1, with a weak D call TRBD1 (6 bases). The CDR3 totals 15 residues. CDR1 is LNHDA and CDR2 is SQIVND in the germline V gene (reference sequence). The V and J ends lost 5 bases and 0 bases respectively, with 13 bases between them. The CDR3 DNA follows: TGTGCCAGTAGTCAGACAGGAATAATGAACACTGAAGCTTTCTTT. Translation gives CASSQTGIMNTEAFF.

The chain employs TRBV9 and TRBJ1-3; 12 nucleotides agree with TRBD1. The CDR3 runs to 16 residues. The V gene's germline CDR1 is SGDLS and CDR2 YYNGEE. Unmatched junction bases numbered 7, after V lost 2 bases and J lost 7 bases. The CDR3, as DNA: TGTGCCAGCAGCGTTTCGGGACAGGGGGCGAGTAACACCATATATTTT. Translation gives CASSVSGQGASNTIYF.

The V gene is TRBV7-3, the J gene TRBJ2-7; 14 positions match TRBD2. Per germline, CDR1 SGHTA and CDR2 FQGTGA. V was clipped by 4 bases and J by 10 bases; unmatched bases: 3. The CDR3 runs 13 residues. The CDR3 nucleotides read TGTGCCAGCAGCTCGGGACTAGCGGGAGCTCAGTACTTC. This translates into CASSSGLAGAQYF.

The rearrangement uses TRBV7-2 and TRBJ2-2; 10 bases are shared with TRBD2. Trimming removed 1 base from V and 6 bases from J; junction bases left unmatched: 14. This CDR3 is 19 amino acids long. Per the germline V gene, CDR1 is SGHTA and CDR2 is FQGNSA. In DNA, the CDR3 is TGTGCCAGCAGCTTAGGGTCTAGCGGGAGAGCTGGGGGGCCCGGGGAGCTGTTTTTT. Protein product: CASSLGSSGRAGGPGELFF.

This sequence joins TRBV18 and TRBJ2-3, with D possibly TRBD2 on 6 matching bases. CDR3 length: 14 amino acids. Trimming removed 2 bases from V and 3 bases from J, with 9 bases in between. Germline values: CDR1 KGHSH, CDR2 LQKENI. CDR3 protein: CASSPGTGTDTQYF. As DNA, the CDR3 is TGTGCCAGCTCACCAGGGACTGGGACAGATACGCAGTATTTT. Supplemented by reference TRBV18 and TRBJ2-3, the full variable domain reads NAGVMQNPRHLVRRRGQEARLRCSPMKGHSHVYWYRQLPEEGLKFMVYLQKENIIDESGMPKERFSAEFPKEGPSILRIQQVVRGDSAAYFCASSPGTGTDTQYFGPGTRLTVL.

The genes are TRBV27 and TRBJ2-1; 10 nucleotides line up with TRBD2. CDR1 MNHEY and CDR2 SMNVEV come from the germline V gene (reference sequence). With V trimmed by 8 bases and J by 7 bases, 11 bases remained unmatched. The CDR3 contains 15 residues. In DNA, the CDR3 is TGTGCCAGCCTTCAGCGGGAGGGCCGGTTGAATGAGCAGTTCTTC. It specifies CASLQREGRLNEQFF.

The chain carries TRBV5-1 and TRBJ2-7, with 9 bases lining up with TRBD2. The V and J ends lost 1 base and 6 bases, in that order; junction bases with no gene match: 11. Germline V lookup: CDR1 SGHRS, CDR2 YFSETQ. This CDR3 contains 16 residues. In nucleotides, the CDR3 is TGCGCCAGCAGCTTGATTTATAGCGGGGGAGCCTCCGAGCAGTACTTC. This codes for CASSLIYSGGASEQYF. Supplemented by reference TRBV5-1 and TRBJ2-7, the full variable domain reads KAGVTQTPRYLIKTRGQQVTLSCSPISGHRSVSWYQQTPGQGLQFLFEYFSETQRNKGNFPGRFSGRQFSNSRSEMNVSTLELGDSALYLCASSLIYSGGASEQYFGPGTRLTVT.

The chain carries TRBV30 and TRBJ2-1; D gene uncertain. Germline V lookup: CDR1 GTSNPN, CDR2 SVGIG (reference sequence). V lost 4 bases and J 7 bases, leaving 8 bases between the germline ends. CDR3 length equals 11 residues. The CDR3 sequence is CAWTGGNEQFF. In DNA form, the CDR3 reads TGTGCCTGGACGGGTGGAAATGAGCAGTTCTTC. Combining the CDR3 with reference TRBV30 and TRBJ2-1 gives the whole variable domain SQTIHQWPATLVQPVGSPLSLECTVEGTSNPNLYWYRQAAGRGLQLLFYSVGIGQISSEVPQNLSASRPQDRQFILSSKKLLLSDSGFYLCAWTGGNEQFFGPGTRLTVL.

The rearrangement joins TRBV7-9 to TRBJ2-3; D gene uncertain. The CDR3 covers 12 residues. The germline V gene has CDR1 SEHNR and CDR2 FQNEAQ (reference sequence). V dropped 2 bases and J dropped 4 bases, with 4 bases sitting between them. The DNA of the CDR3 is TGTGCCAGCAGCTTATCCTCAGATACGCAGTATTTT. Translating it yields CASSLSSDTQYF.

The chain recombines TRBV29-1 with TRBJ2-2; possible D gene TRBD2, 6 bases. Between the trimmed V and J ends, which lost 5 bases and 5 bases, there was a span of 21 bases. The CDR3 contains 16 residues. Germline-derived CDR1 and CDR2 are SQVTM and ANQGSEA. The CDR3 sequence is CSVLRESGGITGELFF. CDR3 nucleotide sequence: TGCAGCGTTCTCCGGGAGAGTGGAGGGATAACCGGGGAGCTGTTTTTT.

This chain connects TRBV15 to TRBJ1-5, with a tentative D call TRBD1 (5 bases). There are 14 residues in the CDR3. V lost 1 base to trimming and J lost 4 bases, with 8 bases between them. CDR1 is LNHNV, CDR2 YYDKDF, per germline (reference sequence). This chain's CDR3 is CATSRVAGNQPQHF. CDR3 bases: TGTGCCACCAGCAGAGTAGCAGGGAATCAGCCCCAGCATTTT. Looking up the rest from reference TRBV15 and TRBJ1-5 gives the full variable domain: DAMVIQNPRYQVTQFGKPVTLSCSQTLNHNVMYWYQQKSSQAPKLLFHYYDKDFNNEADTPDNFQSRRPNTSFCFLDIRSPGLGDTAMYLCATSRVAGNQPQHFGDGTRLSIL.

The CDR3, as DNA: TGCGCCAGCAGGGGGGGGCTCTCCGGTGAGCAGTTCTTC. Translating gives CASRGGLSGEQFF. The chain is built from TRBV5-1 and TRBJ2-1, with D maybe TRBD2 (7 bases). CDR1 is SGHRS, CDR2 YFSETQ, per germline. The CDR3 length is 13 residues. Between the trimmed V and J ends, which lost 5 bases and 9 bases, there was a span of 15 bases. Supplemented by reference TRBV5-1 and TRBJ2-1, the full variable domain reads KAGVTQTPRYLIKTRGQQVTLSCSPISGHRSVSWYQQTPGQGLQFLFEYFSETQRNKGNFPGRFSGRQFSNSRSEMNVSTLELGDSALYLCASRGGLSGEQFFGPGTRLTVL.

This clone was detected only a few times. The V call is TRBV6-1, the J call TRBJ2-2; 9 nucleotides line up with TRBD2. CDR3 length: 15 residues. Germline V lookup: CDR1 MNHNS, CDR2 SASEGT. Trimming removed 4 bases from V and 6 bases from J; junction bases left unmatched: 6. CDR3 DNA: TGTGCCAGCAGTGGGGAGGGCGGGGGGGCCGGGGAGCTGTTTTTT. This translates into CASSGEGGGAGELFF.

The J gene is TRBJ1-1, the V gene TRBV14; perhaps TRBD1 as D (6 bases). The V and J ends lost 1 base and 4 bases respectively, with 10 bases between them. The CDR3 sequence is 14 residues long. The germline V gene encodes CDR1 SGHDN and CDR2 FVKESK. CDR3 nucleotide sequence: TGTGCCAGCAGCCAAGTCCAGGGGAGCACTGAAGCTTTCTTT. It codes for CASSQVQGSTEAFF.

The J gene is TRBJ1-5, the V gene TRBV4-2; D not certain. The CDR3 is 16 amino acids. Trimming removed 0 bases from V and 7 bases from J, with 16 bases in between. Germline V gene data show CDR1 as LGHNA and CDR2 as YNFKEQ. The CDR3 reads CASSQDNASPEQPQHF. CDR3 sequence (DNA): TGTGCCAGCAGCCAAGATAACGCCTCACCAGAACAGCCCCAGCATTTT.